Listed here are 2 T cell receptor beta chains from one sample, sequenced in a study of PD-L1 blockade in urothelial cancer. TCRdb's copy holds only in-frame clones and misses some; the assay was immunoSEQ multiplex PCR. The sample lists tens of thousands of clones, approximately 80% seen once, with approximately 3.3% in the top ten. The sample in question was PBMCs, obtained around atezolizumab (anti-PD-L1) treatment. The receptors originated from a man in his sixties or seventies with urothelial cancer.

In this sample, this clone turned up a few times. The rearrangement uses TRBV28 and TRBJ2-7, with 9 bases fitting TRBD1. CDR1 and CDR2 from the germline V gene are MDHEN and SYDVKM. V dropped 4 bases and J dropped 2; count of bases not matched to a gene: 6. This CDR3 is 15 amino acids long. CDR3 DNA: TGTGCCAGCAGTTCTCCGGGACAGGGCACCTACGAGCAGTACTTC. This gives the protein CASSSPGQGTYEQYF.

The rearrangement joins TRBV25-1 to TRBJ1-4; 10 nucleotides align to TRBD1. Germline trimming cut 3 bases from V and 8 bases from J; bases unmatched to any gene: 3. The CDR3 has 14 amino acids. Per the germline V gene, CDR1 is MGHDK and CDR2 is SYGVNS. The CDR3 coding sequence is TGTGCCAGCAGTGACGGGACAGGGGCCGAAAAACTGTTTTTT. Amino acids: CASSDGTGAEKLFF. Supplemented by reference TRBV25-1 and TRBJ1-4, the full variable domain reads EADIYQTPRYLVIGTGKKITLECSQTMGHDKMYWYQQDPGMELHLIHYSYGVNSTEKGDLSSESTVSRIRTEHFPLTLESARPSHTSQYLCASSDGTGAEKLFFGSGTQLSVL.